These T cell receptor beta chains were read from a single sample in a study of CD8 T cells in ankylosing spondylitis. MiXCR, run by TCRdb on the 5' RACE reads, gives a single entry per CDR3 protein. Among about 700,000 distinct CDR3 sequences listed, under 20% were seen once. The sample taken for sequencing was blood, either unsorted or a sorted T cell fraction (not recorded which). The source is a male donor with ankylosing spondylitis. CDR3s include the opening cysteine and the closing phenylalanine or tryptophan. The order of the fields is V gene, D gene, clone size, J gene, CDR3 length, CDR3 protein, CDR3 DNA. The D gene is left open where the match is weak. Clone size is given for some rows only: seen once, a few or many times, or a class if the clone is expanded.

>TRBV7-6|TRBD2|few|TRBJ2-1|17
CASSPTSGPSSYNEQFF
TGTGCCAGCAGCCCAACTAGCGGGCCAAGCTCCTACAATGAGCAGTTCTTC
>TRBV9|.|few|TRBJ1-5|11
CASSVVQPQHF
TGTGCCAGCAGCGTAGTGCAGCCCCAGCATTTT
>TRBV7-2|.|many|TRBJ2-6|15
CASSLQGTGANVLTF
TGTGCCAGCAGCTTACAGGGGACTGGGGCCAACGTCCTGACTTTC
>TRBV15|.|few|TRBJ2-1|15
CATSRATSGGNEQFF
TGTGCCACCAGCAGAGCGACCTCCGGAGGCAATGAGCAGTTCTTC
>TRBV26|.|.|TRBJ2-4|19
CASSHIQGAGVSGKNIQYF
TGTGCCAGCAGTCACATACAGGGGGCCGGGGTTTCGGGCAAAAACATTCAGTACTTC
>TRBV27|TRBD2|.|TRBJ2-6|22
CASSSLRLAGGPEGSGANVLTF
TGTGCCAGCAGTTCGTTACGTCTAGCGGGAGGGCCTGAAGGCTCTGGGGCCAACGTCCTGACTTTC
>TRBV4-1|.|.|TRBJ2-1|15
CASSQPSDPGNEQFF
TGCGCCAGCAGCCAGCCGTCAGACCCGGGCAATGAGCAGTTCTTC
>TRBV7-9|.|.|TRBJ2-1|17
CASSSIGGAESYNEQFF
TGTGCCAGCAGCTCAATTGGGGGGGCGGAGTCCTACAATGAGCAGTTCTTC
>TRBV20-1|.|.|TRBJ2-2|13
CSAHRANTGELFF
TGCAGTGCACACCGCGCCAACACCGGGGAGCTGTTTTTT
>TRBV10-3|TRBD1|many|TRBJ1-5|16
CAISETGQPSNQPQHF
TGTGCCATCAGCGAGACGGGACAGCCTAGCAATCAGCCCCAGCATTTT
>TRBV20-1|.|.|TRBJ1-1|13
CSAMNMMNTEAFF
TGCAGTGCTATGAACATGATGAACACTGAAGCTTTCTTT
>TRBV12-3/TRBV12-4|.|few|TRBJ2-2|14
CASSPVDRGGELFF
TGTGCCAGCAGTCCCGTCGACCGGGGCGGGGAGCTGTTTTTT
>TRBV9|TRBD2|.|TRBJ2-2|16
CASSARLAKNTGELFF
TGTGCCAGCAGCGCCCGACTAGCCAAGAACACCGGGGAGCTGTTTTTT
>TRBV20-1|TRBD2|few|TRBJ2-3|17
CSARETRRGIIGDTQYF
TGCAGTGCTAGAGAGACGAGGCGGGGGATAATCGGGGATACGCAGTATTTT
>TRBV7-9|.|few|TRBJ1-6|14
CASNLSGANSPLHF
TGTGCCAGCAACCTTTCAGGGGCTAATTCACCCCTCCACTTT
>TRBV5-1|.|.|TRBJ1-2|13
CASSLDGGPGYTF
TGCGCCAGCAGCTTGGACGGGGGCCCTGGCTACACCTTC
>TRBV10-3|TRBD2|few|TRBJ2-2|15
CAISALAGDTGELFF
TGTGCCATCAGCGCACTAGCGGGGGACACCGGGGAGCTGTTTTTT
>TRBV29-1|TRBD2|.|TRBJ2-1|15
CSVDGRGRASDEQFF
TGCAGCGTTGACGGGCGGGGGAGGGCCTCGGATGAGCAGTTCTTC
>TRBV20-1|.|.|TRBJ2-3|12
CSASEHTDTQYF
TGCAGTGCTAGCGAGCACACAGATACGCAGTATTTT
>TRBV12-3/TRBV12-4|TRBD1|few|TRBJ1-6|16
CASSSWTGGDNSPLHF
TGTGCCAGCAGTTCGTGGACAGGTGGGGATAATTCACCCCTCCACTTT
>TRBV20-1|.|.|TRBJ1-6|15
CSATNGGLQNSPLHF
TGCAGTGCTACAAATGGGGGCTTACAGAATTCACCCCTCCACTTT
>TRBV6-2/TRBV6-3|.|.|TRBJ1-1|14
CASRKTGANTEAFF
TGTGCCAGCAGGAAGACAGGAGCGAACACTGAAGCTTTCTTT
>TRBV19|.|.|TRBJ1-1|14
CASSIAAVNTEAFF
TGTGCCAGTAGTATAGCGGCGGTGAACACTGAAGCTTTCTTT
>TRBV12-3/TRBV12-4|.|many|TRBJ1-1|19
CASSSVRLFLGGRNTEAFF
TGTGCCAGCAGTTCGGTGCGACTCTTCCTGGGCGGGAGGAACACTGAAGCTTTCTTT
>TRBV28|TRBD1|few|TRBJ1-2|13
CASSPTGIGGYTF
TGTGCCAGCAGTCCGACAGGGATTGGTGGCTACACCTTC
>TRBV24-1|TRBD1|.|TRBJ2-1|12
CATSDLTGGLFF
TGTGCCACCAGTGATTTAACAGGGGGCCTGTTCTTC
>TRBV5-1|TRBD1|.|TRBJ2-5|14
CASSTYQGVKTQYF
TGCGCCAGCAGCACCTACCAGGGGGTGAAGACCCAGTACTTC
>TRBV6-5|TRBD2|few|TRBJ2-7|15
CASSSSLAGGSEQYF
TGTGCCAGCAGTTCATCTCTAGCGGGAGGCTCCGAGCAGTACTTC
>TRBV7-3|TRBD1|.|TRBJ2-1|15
CASSPGQGEDNEQFF
TGTGCCAGCAGCCCGGGACAGGGGGAAGACAATGAGCAGTTCTTC
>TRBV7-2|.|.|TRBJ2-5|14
CASSPGRDQTTQYF
TGTGCCAGCTCTCCCGGCCGGGACCAGACGACCCAGTACTTC
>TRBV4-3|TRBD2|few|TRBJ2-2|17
CASSQERLAGGYGELFF
TGCGCCAGCAGCCAAGAGAGACTAGCGGGAGGTTACGGGGAGCTGTTTTTT
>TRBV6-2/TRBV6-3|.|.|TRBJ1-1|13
CASSTLSNTEAFF
TGTGCCAGCAGCACTCTTTCGAACACTGAAGCTTTCTTT
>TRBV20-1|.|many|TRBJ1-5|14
CSASSDGSNQPQHF
TGCAGCGCCAGCAGTGACGGTAGCAATCAGCCCCAGCATTTT
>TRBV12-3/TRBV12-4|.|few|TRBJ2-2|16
CASSWSWAPNTGELFF
TGTGCCAGCAGTTGGTCGTGGGCTCCGAACACCGGGGAGCTGTTTTTT
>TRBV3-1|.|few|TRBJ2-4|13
CASSSGGEFIQYF
TGTGCCAGCAGCTCCGGTGGGGAATTCATTCAGTACTTC
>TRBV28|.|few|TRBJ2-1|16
CASSPHLTSPDNEQFF
TGTGCCAGCAGCCCACACTTGACTAGTCCGGACAATGAGCAGTTCTTC
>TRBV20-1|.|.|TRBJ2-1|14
CSARVGSSYNEQFF
TGCAGTGCTAGAGTCGGAAGCTCCTACAATGAGCAGTTCTTC
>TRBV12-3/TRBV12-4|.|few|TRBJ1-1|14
CASSFGFGPTEAFF
TGTGCCAGCAGTTTTGGGTTCGGGCCCACTGAAGCTTTCTTT
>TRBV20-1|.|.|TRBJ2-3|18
CSASSWGRGGRGTDTQYF
TGCAGTGCTTCCTCATGGGGCAGGGGTGGTCGAGGTACAGATACGCAGTATTTT
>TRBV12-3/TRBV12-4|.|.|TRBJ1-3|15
CASTPTGSSGNTIYF
TGTGCCAGCACCCCGACAGGCTCCTCTGGAAACACCATATATTTT
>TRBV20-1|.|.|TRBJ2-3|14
CSARDPLNPDTQYF
TGCAGTGCTAGAGATCCCCTGAACCCAGATACGCAGTATTTT
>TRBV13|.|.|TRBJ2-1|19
CASSLGASASLTEDNEQFF
TGTGCCAGCAGCTTAGGCGCTAGCGCGAGCCTTACGGAAGACAATGAGCAGTTCTTC
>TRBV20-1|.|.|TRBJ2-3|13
CSVMGPRADTQYF
TGCAGTGTCATGGGTCCTCGGGCAGATACGCAGTATTTT
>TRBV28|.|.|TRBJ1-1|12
CTSSLGGREAFF
TGTACCAGCAGTTTGGGGGGCCGTGAAGCTTTCTTT
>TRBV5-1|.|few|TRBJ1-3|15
CASSLPASSGNTIYF
TGCGCCAGCAGCTTACCCGCGTCCTCTGGAAACACCATATATTTT
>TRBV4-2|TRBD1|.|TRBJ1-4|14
CASSHFRTGNELFF
TGTGCCAGCAGTCATTTTCGGACAGGGAACGAACTGTTTTTT
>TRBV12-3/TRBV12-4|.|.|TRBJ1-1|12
CASGGENTEAFF
TGTGCCAGCGGGGGGGAGAACACTGAAGCTTTCTTT